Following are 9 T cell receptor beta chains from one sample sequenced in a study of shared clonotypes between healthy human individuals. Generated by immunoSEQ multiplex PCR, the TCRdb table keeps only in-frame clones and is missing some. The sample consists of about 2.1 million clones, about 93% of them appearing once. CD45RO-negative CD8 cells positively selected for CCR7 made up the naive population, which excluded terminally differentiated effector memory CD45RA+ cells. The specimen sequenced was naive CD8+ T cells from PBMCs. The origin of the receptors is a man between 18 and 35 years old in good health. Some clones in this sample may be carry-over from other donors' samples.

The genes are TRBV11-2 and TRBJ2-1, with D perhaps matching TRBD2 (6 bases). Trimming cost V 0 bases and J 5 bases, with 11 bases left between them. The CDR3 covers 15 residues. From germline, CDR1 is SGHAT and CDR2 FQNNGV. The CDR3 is CASSLDWRGNNEQFF. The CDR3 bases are TGTGCCAGCAGCTTAGATTGGCGGGGAAACAATGAGCAGTTCTTC.

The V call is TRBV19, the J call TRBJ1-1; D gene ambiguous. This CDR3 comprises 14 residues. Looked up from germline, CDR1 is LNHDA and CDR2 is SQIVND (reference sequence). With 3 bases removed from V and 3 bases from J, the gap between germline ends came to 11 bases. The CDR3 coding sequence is TGTGCCAGTAGTATGAATCCGGGCGACACTGAAGCTTTCTTT. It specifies CASSMNPGDTEAFF. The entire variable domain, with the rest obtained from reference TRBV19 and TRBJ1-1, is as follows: DGGITQSPKYLFRKEGQNVTLSCEQNLNHDAMYWYRQDPGQGLRLIYYSQIVNDFQKGDIAEGYSVSREKKESFPLTVTSAQKNPTAFYLCASSMNPGDTEAFFGQGTRLTVV.

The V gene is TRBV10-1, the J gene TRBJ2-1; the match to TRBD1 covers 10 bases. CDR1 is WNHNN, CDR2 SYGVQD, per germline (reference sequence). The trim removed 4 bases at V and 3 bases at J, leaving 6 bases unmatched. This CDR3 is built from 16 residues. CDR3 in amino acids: CASSADRGPLYNEQFF. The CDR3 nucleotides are TGCGCCAGCAGTGCTGACAGGGGGCCCCTCTACAATGAGCAGTTCTTC.

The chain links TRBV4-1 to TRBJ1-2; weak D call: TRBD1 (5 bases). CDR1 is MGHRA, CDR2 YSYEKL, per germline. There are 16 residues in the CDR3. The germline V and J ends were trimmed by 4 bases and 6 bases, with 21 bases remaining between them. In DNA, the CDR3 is TGCGCCAGCAGCCCGGTGGTGGCAGGGATCCGTCATGGCTACACCTTC. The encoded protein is CASSPVVAGIRHGYTF.

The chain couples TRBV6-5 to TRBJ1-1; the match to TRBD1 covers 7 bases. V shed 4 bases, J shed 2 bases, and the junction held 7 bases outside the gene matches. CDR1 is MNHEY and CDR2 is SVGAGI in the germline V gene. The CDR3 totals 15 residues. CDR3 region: CASSSNRGPNTEAFF. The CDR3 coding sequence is TGTGCCAGCAGTTCAAACAGGGGTCCAAACACTGAAGCTTTCTTT.

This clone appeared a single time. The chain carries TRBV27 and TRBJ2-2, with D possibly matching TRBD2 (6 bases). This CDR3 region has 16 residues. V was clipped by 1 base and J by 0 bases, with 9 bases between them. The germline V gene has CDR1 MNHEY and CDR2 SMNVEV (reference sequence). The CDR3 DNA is TGTGCCAGCAGTTTATTTAGACTAGCGAACACCGGGGAGCTGTTTTTT. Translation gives CASSLFRLANTGELFF.

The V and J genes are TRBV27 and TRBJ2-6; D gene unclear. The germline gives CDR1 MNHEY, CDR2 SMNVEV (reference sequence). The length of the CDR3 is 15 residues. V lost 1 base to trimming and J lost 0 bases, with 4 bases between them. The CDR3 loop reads CASSLYSSGANVLTF. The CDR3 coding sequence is TGTGCCAGCAGTTTATACAGCTCTGGGGCCAACGTCCTGACTTTC. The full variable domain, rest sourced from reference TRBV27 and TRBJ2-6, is EAQVTQNPRYLITVTGKKLTVTCSQNMNHEYMSWYRQDPGLGLRQIYYSMNVEVTDKGDVPEGYKVSRKEKRNFPLILESPSPNQTSLYFCASSLYSSGANVLTFGAGSRLTVL.

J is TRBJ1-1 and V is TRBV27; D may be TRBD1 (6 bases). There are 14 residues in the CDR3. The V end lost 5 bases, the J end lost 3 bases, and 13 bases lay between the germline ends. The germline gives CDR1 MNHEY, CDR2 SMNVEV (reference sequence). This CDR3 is CASSPRGRHTEAFF. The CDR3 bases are TGTGCCAGCAGTCCCAGGGGAAGGCACACTGAAGCTTTCTTT.

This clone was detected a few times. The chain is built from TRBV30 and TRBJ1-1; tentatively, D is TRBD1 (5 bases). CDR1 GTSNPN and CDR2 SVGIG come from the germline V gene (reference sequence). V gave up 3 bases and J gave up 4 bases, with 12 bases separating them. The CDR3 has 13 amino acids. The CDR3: CAWSPGASTEAFF. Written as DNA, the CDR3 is TGTGCCTGGAGCCCCGGGGCGAGCACTGAAGCTTTCTTT.